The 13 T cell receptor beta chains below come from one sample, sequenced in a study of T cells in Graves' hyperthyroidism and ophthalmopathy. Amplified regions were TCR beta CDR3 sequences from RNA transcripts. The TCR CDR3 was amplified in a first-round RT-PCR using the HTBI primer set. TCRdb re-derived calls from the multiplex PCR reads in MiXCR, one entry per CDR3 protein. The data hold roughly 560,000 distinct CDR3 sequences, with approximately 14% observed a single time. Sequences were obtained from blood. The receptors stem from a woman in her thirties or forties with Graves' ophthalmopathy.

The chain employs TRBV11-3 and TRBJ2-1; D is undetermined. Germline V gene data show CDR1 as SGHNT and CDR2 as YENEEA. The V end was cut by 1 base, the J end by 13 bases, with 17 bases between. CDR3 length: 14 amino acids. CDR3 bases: TGTGCCAGCAGCTTAGGTCCGGATGAAGACGTTCAGTTCTTC. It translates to CASSLGPDEDVQFF.

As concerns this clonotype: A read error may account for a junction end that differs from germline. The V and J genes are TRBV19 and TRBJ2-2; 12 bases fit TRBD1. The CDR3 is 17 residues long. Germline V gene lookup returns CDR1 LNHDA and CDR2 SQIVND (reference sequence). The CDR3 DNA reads TGTGCCGGTAGTATGGCCGGGACAGGGGGCATCACCGGGGAGCTGTTTTTT. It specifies CAGSMAGTGGITGELFF.

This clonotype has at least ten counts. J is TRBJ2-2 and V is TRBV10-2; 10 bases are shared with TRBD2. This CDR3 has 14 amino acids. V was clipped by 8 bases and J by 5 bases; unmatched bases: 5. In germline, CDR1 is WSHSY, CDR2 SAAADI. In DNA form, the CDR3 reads TGCGCCAGCTGGGCTAGCGGGAGTACCGGGGAGCTGTTTTTT. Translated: CASWASGSTGELFF.

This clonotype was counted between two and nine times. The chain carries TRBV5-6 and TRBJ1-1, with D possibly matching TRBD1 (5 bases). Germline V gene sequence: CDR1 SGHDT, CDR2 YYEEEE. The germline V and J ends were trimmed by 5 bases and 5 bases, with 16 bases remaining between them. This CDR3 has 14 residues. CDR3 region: CASSPRMGVTEAFF. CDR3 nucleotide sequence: TGTGCCAGCAGTCCCAGAATGGGGGTAACTGAAGCTTTCTTT.

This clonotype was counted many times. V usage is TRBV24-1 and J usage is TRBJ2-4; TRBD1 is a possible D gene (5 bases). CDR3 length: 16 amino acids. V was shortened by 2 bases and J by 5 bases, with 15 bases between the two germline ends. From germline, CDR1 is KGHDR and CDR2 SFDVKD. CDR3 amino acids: CATSDSGVGRENIQYF. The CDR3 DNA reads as TGTGCCACCAGTGATTCGGGTGTTGGCAGGGAAAACATTCAGTACTTC.

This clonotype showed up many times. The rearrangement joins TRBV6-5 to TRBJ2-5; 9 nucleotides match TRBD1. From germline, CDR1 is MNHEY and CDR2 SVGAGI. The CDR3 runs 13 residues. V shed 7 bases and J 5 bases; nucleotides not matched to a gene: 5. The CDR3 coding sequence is TGTGCCAGCACGAAGGGGACAGGGGAGACCCAGTACTTC. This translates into CASTKGTGETQYF.

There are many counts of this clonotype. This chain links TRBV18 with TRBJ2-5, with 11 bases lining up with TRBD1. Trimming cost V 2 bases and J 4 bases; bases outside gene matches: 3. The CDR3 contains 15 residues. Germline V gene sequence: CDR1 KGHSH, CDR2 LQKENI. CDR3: CASSPKDRGRETQYF. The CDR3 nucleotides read TGTGCCAGCTCACCAAAGGACAGGGGGCGAGAGACCCAGTACTTC. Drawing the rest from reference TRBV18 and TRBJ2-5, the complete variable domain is NAGVMQNPRHLVRRRGQEARLRCSPMKGHSHVYWYRQLPEEGLKFMVYLQKENIIDESGMPKERFSAEFPKEGPSILRIQQVVRGDSAAYFCASSPKDRGRETQYFGPGTRLLVL.

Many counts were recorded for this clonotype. The CDR3, as DNA: TGTGCCAGCAGCCAAGCAGAGACTGCCGAGCAGTACTTC. Protein: CASSQAETAEQYF. V usage is TRBV4-2 and J usage is TRBJ2-7; D not certain. V was pared by 1 base and J by 6 bases, with 10 bases between. This CDR3 region has 13 residues. Germline lookup yields CDR1 LGHNA and CDR2 YNFKEQ.

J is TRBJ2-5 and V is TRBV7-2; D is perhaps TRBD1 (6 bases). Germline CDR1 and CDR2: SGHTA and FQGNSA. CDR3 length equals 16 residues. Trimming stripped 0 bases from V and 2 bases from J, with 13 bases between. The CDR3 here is CASSLAIWGPQETQYF. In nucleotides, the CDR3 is TGTGCCAGCAGCTTAGCGATCTGGGGGCCTCAAGAGACCCAGTACTTC.

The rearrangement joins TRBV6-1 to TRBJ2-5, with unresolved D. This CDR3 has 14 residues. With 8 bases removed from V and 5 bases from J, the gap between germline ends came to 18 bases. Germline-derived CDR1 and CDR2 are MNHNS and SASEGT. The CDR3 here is CASAAEFTLETQYF. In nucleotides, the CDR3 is TGTGCCAGCGCCGCGGAATTTACGCTTGAGACCCAGTACTTC.

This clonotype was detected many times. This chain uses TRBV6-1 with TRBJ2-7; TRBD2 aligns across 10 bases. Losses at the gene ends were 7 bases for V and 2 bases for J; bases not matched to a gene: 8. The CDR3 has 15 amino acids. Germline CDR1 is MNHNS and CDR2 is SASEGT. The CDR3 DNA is TGTGCCAGCACCCTGACTAGCGGGCCCCCCTACGAGCAGTACTTC. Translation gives CASTLTSGPPYEQYF.

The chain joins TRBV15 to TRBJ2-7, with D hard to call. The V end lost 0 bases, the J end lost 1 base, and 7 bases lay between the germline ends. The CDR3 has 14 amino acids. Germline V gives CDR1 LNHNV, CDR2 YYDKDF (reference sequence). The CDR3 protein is CATSRDRQSYEQYF. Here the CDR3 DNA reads TGTGCCACCAGCAGAGATCGACAATCCTACGAGCAGTACTTC. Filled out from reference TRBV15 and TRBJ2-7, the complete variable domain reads DAMVIQNPRYQVTQFGKPVTLSCSQTLNHNVMYWYQQKSSQAPKLLFHYYDKDFNNEADTPDNFQSRRPNTSFCFLDIRSPGLGDTAMYLCATSRDRQSYEQYFGPGTRLTVT.

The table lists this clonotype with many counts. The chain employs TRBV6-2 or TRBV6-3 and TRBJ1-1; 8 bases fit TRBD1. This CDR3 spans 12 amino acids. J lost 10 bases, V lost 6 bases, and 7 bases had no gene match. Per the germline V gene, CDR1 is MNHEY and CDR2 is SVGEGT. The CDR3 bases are TGTGCCAGCAGGTTCGACAGGGGATCAGCTTTCTTT. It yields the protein CASRFDRGSAFF.